The sequence of this T cell receptor (beta chain) was determined in a study of T cells in tuberculosis. About the study: The T cells targeted glucose monomycolate, a mycobacterial lipid, via CD1B. In South Africa, adults with active tuberculosis were compared with IGRA-negative and latently infected IGRA-positive adolescents. Study-wide points: Active tuberculosis patients had shorter CDR3-alpha; the beta difference was nonsignificant. GMM-specific TCRs were nearer to active tuberculosis alpha repertoires, suggesting expansion.

Assay used: immunoSEQ multiplex PCR; TCRdb lists only in-frame clones, some missing. The sample contains roughly 45,000 clones, approximately 94% of which appear only once. This CDR3 has 15 residues. A single count supports this clone. Its antigen remains unknown. Sequenced input: PBMCs. This receptor was identified in a donor between 10 and 35 years old with latent tuberculosis or without tuberculosis infection. Some clones in this sample may be carry-over from other donors' samples. The rearrangement links TRBV21-1 to TRBJ2-7; TRBD2, the D gene given by the table, was not confirmed from the DNA. TRBV21-1 is reported as a pseudogene. Here the CDR3 DNA reads TGTGCCAGCCGGGAACGGACTAGCGGGAACTACGAGCAGTACTTC. This translates into CASRERTSGNYEQYF.